This T cell receptor beta chain was recorded in a study of T cells in Graves' hyperthyroidism and ophthalmopathy (dated by TCRdb to about 2019). About the investigation overall: Peripheral blood samples were taken at the time of initial diagnosis, prior to any treatment. TCR V-J signatures able to tell the groups apart were searched for in a discovery cohort of 90 to 100 patients, of whom more than 40 had Graves' ophthalmopathy and under 65 had stable Graves' hyperthyroidism. An independent validation cohort of under 20 hyperthyroidism patients and about 15 patients who later progressed to ophthalmopathy tested prospective prediction of ophthalmopathy. The 95 to 100 discovery patients were randomly split 7:3 into training and test sets. Thyroid tissue and blood T-cell repertoires from about six Graves' hyperthyroidism patients were also compared in the study. Once sampling was done, hyperthyroidism patients were given methimazole at a starting dose of 30 mg daily, whereas ophthalmopathy patients were given high-dose intravenous methylprednisolone. TCR Vbeta CDR3 sequencing of 120 to 150 peripheral blood samples (roughly 41 ophthalmopathy, 75 to 80 hyperthyroidism and some 17 progressor patients) is reported in the paper. On the study overall, not on this receptor specifically: Ophthalmopathy was separated from stable hyperthyroidism by a 13 V-J signature model, with approximately 85% sensitivity and about 81% specificity obtained in cross-validation and 80%/75% obtained in testing. Most expanded thyroid clonotypes (frequency above 0.001) were also detected in blood, suggesting blood repertoires may reflect thyroid immune responses. In validation, the model predicted progression to ophthalmopathy with approximately 71% sensitivity and approximately 78% specificity, a median of approximately 6.5 months before onset. Sample size was not statistically predetermined, and investigators were not blinded to group allocation.

Stable Graves' hyperthyroidism was defined as the absence of progression to ophthalmopathy over 18 months of follow-up. The hyperthyroidism patients were between 18 and 65 years old and newly diagnosed, with a disease duration of less than 2 months. Any patient with an uncontrolled infection, another autoimmune disease, pregnancy or lactation was excluded. Diagnoses relied on clinical symptoms, serum thyroxine and TRAb, thyroid ultrasound and orbital computed tomography. PBMCs were isolated from 10 ml of fresh peripheral blood by Ficoll-Paque density gradient centrifugation. Total RNA was extracted using Trizol reagent, and RNA quality was assessed on an Agilent 2100 Bioanalyzer. V is clipped by 3 bases and J by 3 bases, and the sequence between their germline boundaries is 9 bases long. Spanning cysteine to phenylalanine, the CDR3 consists of 14 amino acids. Solely the CDR3 DNA is kept, with 42 bases framed from the first base. Taken from the germline V gene, the CDR1 and CDR2 loops are MGHDK and SYGVNS.

TCR beta CDR3 regions were amplified from RNA transcripts. A first-round RT-PCR of the TCR CDR3 used the HTBI primer set with the Qiagen OneStep RT-PCR kit. The libraries were constructed in a second round of multiplex PCR and then size-selected and purified. The libraries were sequenced on an Illumina HiSeq2000 using paired-end 100 bp reads. The original methods were these. SOAPnuke was used to process the raw data, with reads discarded if the reads contained adapters or uncalled bases, had a mean Phred below 15, or lacked an exact constant-primer or identifier match. High-quality paired reads were merged with COPE v1.2.5, and unique nucleotide sequences were defined as clonotypes. MiTCR v1.1 was used to align clonotypes to the IMGT TRBV, TRBD and TRBJ reference segments. The analysis was restricted to V-J combinations with a frequency above 0.0001, which together covered around 99% of the repertoires. A TCS score was defined as the ratio between F50 (clonal expansion) and ExV (chaos), using BLOSUM62-based TCRdist between CDR3 peptides within each V-J. Welch's t-statistics and random forest reduced roughly 530 V-J features to 13, which were used in a naive Bayes classifier (R e1071). The Morisita-Horn index was used to measure how similar the thyroid and blood repertoires were. TCRdb handled the public reads itself, with Q25 trimming in fastp and clone calling in MiXCR, and kept productive beta chains. Identical CDR3 protein sequences are pooled into one entry, listed with their most common genes and DNA. These V and J calls rely on TCRdb rather than the paper's analysis. The sample contains about 840,000 distinct CDR3 sequences, 35% to 40% of them found a single time. The top ten clonotypes cover approximately 8.7% of the sample.

This clonotype was recorded many times. Its binding antigen is unknown. Base qualities are not recorded, but no much larger clone differs from it by a single base. The sample was blood. This sequence originates from a man aged 18 to 29 with Graves' hyperthyroidism. The chain employs TRBV25-1 and TRBJ1-3; TRBD1 is perhaps the D gene, given 6 matching bases. The CDR3 amino acid sequence is: CASSEGAGGNTIYF. The sequenced DNA is TGTGCCAGCAGTGAGGGGGCAGGTGGAAACACCATATATTTT.